The source of this T cell receptor (beta chain) is a study of Graves' ophthalmopathy and Graves' hyperthyroidism. CDR1 is WSHSY, CDR2 SAAADI, per germline. The V segment lost 7 bases and the J segment 4 bases; nucleotides outside the gene matches: 9. This CDR3 has 14 amino acids. RNA transcripts were the source from which TCR beta CDR3 regions were amplified. In the first round, RT-PCR was carried out with HTBI primers, and a multiplex PCR formed the second round. TCRdb re-analysed the multiplex PCR reads in MiXCR, keeping a single row per CDR3 protein. The data contain over a million distinct CDR3 sequences, 35% to 45% of them singletons.

The sequencing sample was made of peripheral blood or thyroid tissue (not recorded which). This chain uses TRBV10-2 with TRBJ2-7; 8 nucleotides align to TRBD2. The TCR originated in an adult man with Graves' hyperthyroidism. The CDR3 sequence: CASTGLGRGYEQYF. DNA of the CDR3: TGCGCCAGCACCGGGCTCGGGAGGGGGTACGAGCAGTACTTC.